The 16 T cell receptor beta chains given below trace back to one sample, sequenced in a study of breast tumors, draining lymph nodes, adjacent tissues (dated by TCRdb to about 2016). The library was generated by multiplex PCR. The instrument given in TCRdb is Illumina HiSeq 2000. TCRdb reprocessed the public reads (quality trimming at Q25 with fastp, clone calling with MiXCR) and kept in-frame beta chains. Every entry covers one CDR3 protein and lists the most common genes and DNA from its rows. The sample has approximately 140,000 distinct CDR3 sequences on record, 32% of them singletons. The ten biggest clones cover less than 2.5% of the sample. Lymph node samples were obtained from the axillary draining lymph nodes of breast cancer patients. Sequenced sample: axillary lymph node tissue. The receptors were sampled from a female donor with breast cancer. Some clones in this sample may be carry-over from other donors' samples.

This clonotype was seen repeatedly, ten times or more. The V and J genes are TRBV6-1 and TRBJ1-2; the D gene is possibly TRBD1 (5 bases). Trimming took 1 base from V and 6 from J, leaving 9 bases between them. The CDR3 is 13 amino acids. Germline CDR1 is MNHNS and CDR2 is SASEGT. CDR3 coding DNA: TGTGCCAGCAGTGAAGGGGGGGGAGATGGCTACACCTTC. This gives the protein CASSEGGGDGYTF.

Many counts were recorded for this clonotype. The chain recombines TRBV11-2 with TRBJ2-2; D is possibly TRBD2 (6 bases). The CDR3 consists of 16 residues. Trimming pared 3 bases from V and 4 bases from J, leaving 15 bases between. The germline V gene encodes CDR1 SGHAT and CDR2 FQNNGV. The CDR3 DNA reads TGTGCCAGCAGCTTCCAATGGGTGGGGGGCACCGGGGAGCTGTTTTTT. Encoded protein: CASSFQWVGGTGELFF. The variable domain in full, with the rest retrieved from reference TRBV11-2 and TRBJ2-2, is EAGVAQSPRYKIIEKRQSVAFWCNPISGHATLYWYQQILGQGPKLLIQFQNNGVVDDSQLPKDRFSAERLKGVDSTLKIQPAKLEDSAVYLCASSFQWVGGTGELFFGEGSRLTVL.

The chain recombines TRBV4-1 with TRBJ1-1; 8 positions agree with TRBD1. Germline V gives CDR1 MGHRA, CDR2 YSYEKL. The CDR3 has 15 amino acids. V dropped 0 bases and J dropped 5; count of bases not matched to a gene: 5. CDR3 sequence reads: CASSQDPGGVTEAFF. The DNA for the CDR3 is TGCGCCAGCAGCCAAGACCCAGGGGGCGTGACTGAAGCTTTCTTT.

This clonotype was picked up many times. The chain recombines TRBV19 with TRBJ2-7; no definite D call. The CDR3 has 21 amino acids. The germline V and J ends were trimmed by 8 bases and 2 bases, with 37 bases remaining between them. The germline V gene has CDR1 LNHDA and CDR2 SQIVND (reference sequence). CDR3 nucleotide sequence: TGTGCCAGTCAGTCGGTGTTACCGTGGAGAAGATCGCCGAAAAAACCCTACGAGCAGTACGTC. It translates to CASQSVLPWRRSPKKPYEQYV.

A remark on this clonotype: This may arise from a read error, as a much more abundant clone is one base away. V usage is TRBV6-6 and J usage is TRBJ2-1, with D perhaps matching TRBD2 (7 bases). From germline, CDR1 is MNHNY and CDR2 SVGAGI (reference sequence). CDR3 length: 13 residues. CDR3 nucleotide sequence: TGTGCCAGCGGGGGGGGCTCCCACAATGAGCAGTTCTTC. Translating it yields CASGGGSHNEQFF.

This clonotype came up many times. CDR3 in amino acids: CSVAGPSTDTQYF. The CDR3 coding sequence is TGCAGCGTTGCGGGTCCTAGCACAGATACGCAGTATTTT. The chain couples TRBV29-1 to TRBJ2-3; D unresolved. Trimming removed 4 bases from V and 0 bases from J, with 8 bases in between. CDR1 SQVTM and CDR2 ANQGSEA come from the germline V gene. This CDR3 spans 13 amino acids.

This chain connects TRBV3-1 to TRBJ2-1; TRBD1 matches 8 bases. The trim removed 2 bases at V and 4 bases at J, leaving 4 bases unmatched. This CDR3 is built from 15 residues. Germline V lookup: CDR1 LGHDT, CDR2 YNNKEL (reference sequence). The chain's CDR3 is CASSQSWTGYNEQFF. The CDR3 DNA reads TGTGCCAGCAGCCAATCATGGACAGGGTACAATGAGCAGTTCTTC.

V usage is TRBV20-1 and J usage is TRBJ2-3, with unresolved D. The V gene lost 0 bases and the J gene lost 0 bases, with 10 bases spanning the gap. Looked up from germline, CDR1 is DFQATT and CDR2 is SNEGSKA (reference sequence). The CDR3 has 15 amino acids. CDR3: CSARDLGTSTDTQYF. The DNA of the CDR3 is TGCAGTGCTAGAGACTTGGGCACTAGCACAGATACGCAGTATTTT.

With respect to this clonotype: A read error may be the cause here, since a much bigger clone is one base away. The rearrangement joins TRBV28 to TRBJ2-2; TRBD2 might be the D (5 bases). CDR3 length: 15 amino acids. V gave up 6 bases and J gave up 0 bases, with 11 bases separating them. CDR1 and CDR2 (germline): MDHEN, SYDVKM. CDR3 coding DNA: TGTGCCAGCAGCGTAGGGAGCACGAACACCGGGGAGCTGTTTTTT. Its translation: CASSVGSTNTGELFF.

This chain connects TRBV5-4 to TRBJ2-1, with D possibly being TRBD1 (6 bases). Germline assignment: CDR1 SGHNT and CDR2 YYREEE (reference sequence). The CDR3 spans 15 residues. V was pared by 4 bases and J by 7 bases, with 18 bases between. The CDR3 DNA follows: TGTGCCAGCAGCCTACAGGGCCAGGGTGGAAATGAGCAGTTCTTC. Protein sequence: CASSLQGQGGNEQFF.

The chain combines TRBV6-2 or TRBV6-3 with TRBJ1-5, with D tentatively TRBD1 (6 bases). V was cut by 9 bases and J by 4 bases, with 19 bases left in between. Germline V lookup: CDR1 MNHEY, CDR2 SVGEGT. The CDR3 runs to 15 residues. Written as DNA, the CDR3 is TGTGCCAGTGCCCCAACCGACAGGAGAAATCAGCCCCAGCATTTT. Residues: CASAPTDRRNQPQHF.

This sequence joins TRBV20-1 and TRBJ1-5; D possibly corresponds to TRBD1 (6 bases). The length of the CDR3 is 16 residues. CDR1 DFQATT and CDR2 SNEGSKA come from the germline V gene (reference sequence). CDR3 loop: CSVSRGSQNSNQPQHF. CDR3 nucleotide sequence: TGCAGCGTTTCCAGGGGCAGCCAAAATAGCAATCAGCCCCAGCATTTT.

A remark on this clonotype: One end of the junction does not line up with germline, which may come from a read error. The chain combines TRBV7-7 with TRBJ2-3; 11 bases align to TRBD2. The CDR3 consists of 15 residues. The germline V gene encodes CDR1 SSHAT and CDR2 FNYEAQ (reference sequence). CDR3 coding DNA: TGTGCTAGCAGCCTGACTAGCGGGGAGGGGGCTACGCAGTATTTT. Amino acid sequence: CASSLTSGEGATQYF. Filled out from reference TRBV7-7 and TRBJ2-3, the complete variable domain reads GAGVSQSPRYKVTKRGQDVTLRCDPISSHATLYWYQQALGQGPEFLTYFNYEAQPDKSGLPSDRFSAERPEGSISTLTIQRTEQRDSAMYRCASSLTSGEGATQYFGPGTRLTVL.

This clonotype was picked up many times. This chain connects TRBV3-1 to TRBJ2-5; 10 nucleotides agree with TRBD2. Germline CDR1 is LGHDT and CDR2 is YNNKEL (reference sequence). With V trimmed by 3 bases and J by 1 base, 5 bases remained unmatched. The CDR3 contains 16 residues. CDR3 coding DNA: TGTGCCAGCAGCCACCTTAGCGGGGGGACCCAAGAGACCCAGTACTTC. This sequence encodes CASSHLSGGTQETQYF.

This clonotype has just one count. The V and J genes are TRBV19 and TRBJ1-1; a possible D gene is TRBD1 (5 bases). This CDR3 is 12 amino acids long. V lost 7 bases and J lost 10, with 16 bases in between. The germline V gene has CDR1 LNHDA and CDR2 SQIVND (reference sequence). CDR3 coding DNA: TGTGCCAGTACCCAGGGTTTGTCGGGAGCTTTCTTT. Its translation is CASTQGLSGAFF.

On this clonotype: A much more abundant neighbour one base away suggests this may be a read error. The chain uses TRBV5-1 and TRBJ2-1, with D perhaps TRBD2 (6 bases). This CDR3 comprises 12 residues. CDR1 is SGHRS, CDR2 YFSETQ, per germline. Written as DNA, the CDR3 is TGCGCCAGCAGCTTAGGGAGGAATGAGCACTTCTTC. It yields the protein CASSLGRNEHFF.